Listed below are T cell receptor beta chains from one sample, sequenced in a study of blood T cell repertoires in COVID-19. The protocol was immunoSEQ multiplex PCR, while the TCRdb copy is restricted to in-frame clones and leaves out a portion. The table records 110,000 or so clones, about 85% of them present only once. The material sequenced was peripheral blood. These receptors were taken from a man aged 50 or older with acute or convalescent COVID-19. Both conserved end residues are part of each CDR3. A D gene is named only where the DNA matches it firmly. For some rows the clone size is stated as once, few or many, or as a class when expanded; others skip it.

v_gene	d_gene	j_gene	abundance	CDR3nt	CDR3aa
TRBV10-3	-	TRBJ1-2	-	TGTGCCATCAGTGGTCGCCAGGGGTTTTACTATGGCTACACCTTC	CAISGRQGFYYGYTF
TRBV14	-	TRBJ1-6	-	TGTGCCAGCAGCCAAACCGCGGGGGGCTACTCCTATAATTCACCCCTCCACTTT	CASSQTAGGYSYNSPLHF
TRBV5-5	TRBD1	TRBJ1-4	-	TGTGCCAGCAGCTTCCGGACAGGATATGAAAAACTGTTTTTT	CASSFRTGYEKLFF
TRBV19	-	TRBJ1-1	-	TGTGCCAGTAGCCGCCGAGGGGGAAGTGAAGCTTTCTTT	CASSRRGGSEAFF
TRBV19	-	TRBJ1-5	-	TGTGCCAGTGAGCCGGGACACATTAATCAGCCCCAGCATTTT	CASEPGHINQPQHF
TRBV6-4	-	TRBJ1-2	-	TGTGCCAGCAGGCAGGGATTGAGCTATGGCTACACCTTC	CASRQGLSYGYTF
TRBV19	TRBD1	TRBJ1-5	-	TGTGCCAGTAGTTTTCGACAGGGCGGGCGCAATCAGCCCCAGCATTTT	CASSFRQGGRNQPQHF
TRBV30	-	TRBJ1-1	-	TGTGCCTGGAGTAAGGACAGATCTGAAGCTTTCTTT	CAWSKDRSEAFF
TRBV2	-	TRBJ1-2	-	TGTGCCAGCAGTGAGTGGCGGGGCTCTAACTATGGCTACACCTTC	CASSEWRGSNYGYTF
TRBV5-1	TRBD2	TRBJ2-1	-	TGCGCCAGCAGTTTCACTAGCGGGGGGAAATATGAGCAGTTCTTC	CASSFTSGGKYEQFF
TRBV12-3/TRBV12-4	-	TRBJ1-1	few	TGTGCCAGCAGTCCGGGTCTACCTGAAGCTTTCTTT	CASSPGLPEAFF
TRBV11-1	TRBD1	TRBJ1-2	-	TGTGCCAGCAGCTTACGAACAGGGGGGTCGGATGGCTACACCTTC	CASSLRTGGSDGYTF
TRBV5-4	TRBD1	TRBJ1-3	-	TGTGCCAGCAGCTTACAGGGGGGGACTGGAAACACCATATATTTT	CASSLQGGTGNTIYF
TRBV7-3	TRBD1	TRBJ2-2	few	TGTGCCAGCAGCCAGGGGGCTTGGACCGGGGAGCTGTTTTTT	CASSQGAWTGELFF
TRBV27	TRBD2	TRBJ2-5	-	TGTGCCAGCAGGACAATAGCGGGGAGATCCCAAGAGACCCAGTACTTC	CASRTIAGRSQETQYF
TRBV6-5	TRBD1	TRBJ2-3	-	TGTGCCAGCAGTTACTCCAGGGGGAGTGGCACAGATACGCAGTATTTT	CASSYSRGSGTDTQYF
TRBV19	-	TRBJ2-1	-	TGTGCCAGTAGTATAACGAGAACCTCCTACAATGAGCAGTTCTTC	CASSITRTSYNEQFF
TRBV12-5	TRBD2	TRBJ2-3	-	TGTGCTAGTGGTCTTAGCGGGGCTCCCTCAGATACGCAGTATTTT	CASGLSGAPSDTQYF
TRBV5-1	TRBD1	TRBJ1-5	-	TGCGCCAGCAGCTTGGAGGGACAGAGCAATCAGCCCCAGCATTTT	CASSLEGQSNQPQHF
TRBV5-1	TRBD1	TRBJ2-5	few	TGCGCCAGCAGCTCCCAACTGACAGGGCGTGAGACCCAGTACTTC	CASSSQLTGRETQYF
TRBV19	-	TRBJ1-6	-	TGTGCCAGTAGTAGACAGAGCTCCTATAATTCACCCCTCCACTTT	CASSRQSSYNSPLHF
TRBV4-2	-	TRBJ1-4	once	TGTGCCAGCAGCCACGGGGGATATGATGAAAAACTGTTTTTT	CASSHGGYDEKLFF
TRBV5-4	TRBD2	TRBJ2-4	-	TGTGCCAGCAGCTATCCTGGCGGGGGGGACAACATTCAGTACTTC	CASSYPGGGDNIQYF
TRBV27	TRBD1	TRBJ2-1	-	TGTGCCAGCAGTTCGGGACAGGCATACAATGAGCAGTTCTTC	CASSSGQAYNEQFF
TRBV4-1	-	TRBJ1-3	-	TGCGCCAGCAGCCAAACTAACCCGATCGGAAACACCATATATTTT	CASSQTNPIGNTIYF